Listed here are 24 T cell receptor beta chains from one sample, sequenced in a study of response to subunit inactivated influenza vaccine. TCRdb analysed the RT-PCR reads with MiXCR anew, one entry per CDR3 protein. The table lists about 700,000 distinct CDR3 sequences, roughly 14% of them singletons. The sequenced sample was PBMCs from blood, obtained roughly 13 days after vaccination. These receptors came from a man between 45 and 60 years old who received an inactivated influenza vaccine.

The gene calls are TRBV5-1 and TRBJ2-5; TRBD1 is a possible D gene (6 bases). CDR3 size: 14 residues. With 0 bases removed from V and 5 bases from J, the gap between germline ends came to 11 bases. Germline CDR1 reads SGHRS; CDR2 reads YFSETQ. CDR3 amino acids: CASSLAGVVETQYF. In nucleotides, the CDR3 is TGCGCCAGCAGCTTGGCAGGGGTGGTGGAGACCCAGTACTTC.

This clonotype was seen a handful of times. J is TRBJ1-5 and V is TRBV3-1; the D is unclear. V lost 1 base and J lost 7, with 8 bases in between. CDR1 and CDR2 (germline): LGHDT, YNNKEL (reference sequence). CDR3 size: 13 residues. The CDR3 nucleotides are TGTGCCAGCAGCCAAGTTGGGCAGCAGCCCCAGCATTTT. It codes for CASSQVGQQPQHF.

The sample holds many counts of this clonotype. The V gene is TRBV11-2, the J gene TRBJ2-3, with a weak D call TRBD1 (5 bases). Between the trimmed V and J ends, which lost 2 bases and 0 bases, there was a span of 12 bases. The V gene's germline CDR1 is SGHAT and CDR2 FQNNGV. The CDR3 spans 16 residues. This CDR3 reads CASSLWGSSSTDTQYF. CDR3 DNA: TGTGCCAGCAGCTTATGGGGCAGCTCTAGCACAGATACGCAGTATTTT. Together with reference TRBV11-2 and TRBJ2-3, the CDR3 gives the full variable domain: EAGVAQSPRYKIIEKRQSVAFWCNPISGHATLYWYQQILGQGPKLLIQFQNNGVVDDSQLPKDRFSAERLKGVDSTLKIQPAKLEDSAVYLCASSLWGSSSTDTQYFGPGTRLTVL.

V usage is TRBV5-1 and J usage is TRBJ2-7, with TRBD2 identical over 12 bases. The CDR3 length is 15 residues. The germline CDR1 and CDR2 sequences are SGHRS and YFSETQ. V shed 5 bases, J shed 1 base, and the junction held 4 bases outside the gene matches. For the CDR3, the DNA is TGCGCCAGCAGTTACCTAGCGGGAGGGTCCTACGAGCAGTACTTC. Amino acid sequence: CASSYLAGGSYEQYF.

CDR3 residues: CASGIIVYEQYF. The CDR3 nucleotides are TGTGCCAGCGGGATCATTGTCTACGAGCAGTACTTC. This chain links TRBV28 with TRBJ2-7, with D uncertain. V was clipped by 8 bases and J by 3 bases, with 11 bases between them. The CDR3 contains 12 residues. Per germline, CDR1 MDHEN and CDR2 SYDVKM.

In its sample, this clonotype was seen many times. The V call is TRBV7-3, the J call TRBJ2-2; 7 nucleotides align to TRBD1. Germline V gene sequence: CDR1 SGHTA, CDR2 FQGTGA. V shed 5 bases and J 5 bases; nucleotides not matched to a gene: 5. This CDR3 region has 14 residues. The CDR3 loop reads CASSRQGRTGELFF. Written as DNA, the CDR3 is TGTGCCAGCAGCCGACAGGGTCGGACCGGGGAGCTGTTTTTT.

This clonotype has only a few counts. This sequence joins TRBV7-8 and TRBJ2-4; 9 bases match TRBD1. The CDR3 consists of 15 residues. Germline CDR1 reads SGHVS; CDR2 reads FQNEAQ. V shed 3 bases and J 8 bases; nucleotides not matched to a gene: 8. CDR3 DNA: TGTGCCAGCAGCTTCGGACAGGGGCCGGCGTACATTCAGTACTTC. Protein: CASSFGQGPAYIQYF.

This clonotype was counted many times. The chain is built from TRBV5-5 and TRBJ2-2, with D perhaps TRBD2 (5 bases). Looked up from germline, CDR1 is SGHKS and CDR2 is YYEKEE (reference sequence). CDR3 length equals 13 residues. V was shortened by 2 bases and J by 8 bases, with 10 bases between the two germline ends. The CDR3 DNA is TGTGCCAGCAGCTTACTAGTCTTTGGGGAGCTGTTTTTT. Encoded protein: CASSLLVFGELFF.

A few counts support this clonotype. J is TRBJ2-2 and V is TRBV11-2; D ambiguous. The germline V gene has CDR1 SGHAT and CDR2 FQNNGV. CDR3 length: 18 residues. Trimming left V 1 base short and J 3 bases short, with 18 bases between. CDR3 nucleotide sequence: TGTGCCAGCAGCTTAGTGGGCAGCCCCTTTACCTACACCGGGGAGCTGTTTTTT. As protein: CASSLVGSPFTYTGELFF.

Only a few counts were recorded for this clonotype. This sequence joins TRBV7-2 and TRBJ2-1; no reliable D call. Between the trimmed V and J ends, which lost 3 bases and 0 bases, there was a span of 9 bases. Looked up from germline, CDR1 is SGHTA and CDR2 is FQGNSA. The CDR3 contains 15 residues. CDR3 in DNA: TGTGCCAGCAGCTTTTTGTCGAGCTCCTACAATGAGCAGTTCTTC. Translated, it gives CASSFLSSSYNEQFF.

The rearrangement uses TRBV7-9 and TRBJ2-2; 8 nucleotides align to TRBD1. Germline values: CDR1 SEHNR, CDR2 FQNEAQ (reference sequence). V was pared by 3 bases and J by 0 bases, with 6 bases of the junction left unmatched. The CDR3 runs 17 residues. The CDR3 protein is CASSFRPGQANTGELFF. In DNA form, the CDR3 reads TGTGCCAGCAGCTTCCGACCGGGACAGGCGAACACCGGGGAGCTGTTTTTT.

This clonotype was counted a few times. The chain links TRBV6-5 to TRBJ1-3, with D perhaps matching TRBD1 (6 bases). V lost 2 bases and J lost 3, with 20 bases in between. The CDR3 extends over 18 amino acids. The germline V gene has CDR1 MNHEY and CDR2 SVGAGI. CDR3 sequence (DNA): TGTGCCAGCAGTTACACAGCCACGGGACAAATTATTGGAAACACCATATATTTT. Protein: CASSYTATGQIIGNTIYF.

The rearrangement uses TRBV30 and TRBJ1-3, with a tentative D call TRBD1 (5 bases). Germline lookup yields CDR1 GTSNPN and CDR2 SVGIG (reference sequence). The CDR3 totals 14 residues. V lost 2 bases, J lost 2 bases, and 10 bases lay in between. CDR3 residues: CAWSLSRAGNTIYF. In DNA form, the CDR3 reads TGTGCCTGGAGTTTGAGCAGGGCTGGAAACACCATATATTTT.

This clonotype was picked up a small number of times. The chain joins TRBV20-1 to TRBJ2-7, with 9 nucleotides matching TRBD1. This CDR3 has 13 amino acids. V shed 4 bases, J shed 6 bases, and the junction held 7 bases outside the gene matches. Germline CDR1 and CDR2: DFQATT and SNEGSKA (reference sequence). CDR3 in DNA: TGCAGTGCTAAGGGACAGGGACGTGGCGAGCAGTACTTC. Residues: CSAKGQGRGEQYF.

This clonotype was counted at least ten times. This sequence joins TRBV7-2 and TRBJ2-1; 7 bases are shared with TRBD2. V shed 5 bases and J 2 bases; nucleotides not matched to a gene: 9. This CDR3 contains 16 residues. Per germline, CDR1 SGHTA and CDR2 FQGNSA. The CDR3 reads CASSAGTGGTYNEQFF. CDR3 in DNA: TGTGCCAGCAGCGCCGGGACGGGAGGAACCTACAATGAGCAGTTCTTC.

The chain has TRBV29-1 and TRBJ2-1; 8 nucleotides agree with TRBD2. The trim removed 5 bases at V and 4 bases at J, leaving 4 bases unmatched. This CDR3 region has 13 residues. Germline CDR1 is SQVTM and CDR2 is ANQGSEA. The DNA of the CDR3 is TGCAGCGTTAGCGGGAGAGTTTACAATGAGCAGTTCTTC. Translating it yields CSVSGRVYNEQFF.

The chain carries TRBV7-2 and TRBJ1-2; 10 bases align to TRBD1. This CDR3 comprises 14 residues. V shed 5 bases and J 8 bases; nucleotides not matched to a gene: 8. CDR1 is SGHTA and CDR2 is FQGNSA in the germline V gene. Written as DNA, the CDR3 is TGTGCCAGCAGCCGACGACAGGGGGCTCAGGGCTACACCTTC. Its protein is CASSRRQGAQGYTF.

The chain employs TRBV6-1 and TRBJ2-4; D gene unclear. Germline V gene data show CDR1 as MNHNS and CDR2 as SASEGT. This CDR3 region has 14 residues. Trimming cost V 4 bases and J 1 base, with 8 bases left between them. The CDR3 nucleotides are TGTGCCAGCAGTGCCACTGGGGCCAAAAACATTCAGTACTTC. Protein sequence: CASSATGAKNIQYF.

The rearrangement joins TRBV5-5 to TRBJ2-1; TRBD2 agrees at 10 bases. Looked up from germline, CDR1 is SGHKS and CDR2 is YYEKEE (reference sequence). The CDR3 has 15 amino acids. V was pared by 4 bases and J by 9 bases, with 10 bases of the junction left unmatched. DNA for the CDR3: TGTGCCAGCAGCCCTAAGCGGGGGGGCTTTGGTGAGCAGTTCTTC. Its translation: CASSPKRGGFGEQFF.

The chain has TRBV25-1 and TRBJ2-3; unclear D gene. V shed 7 bases and J shed 1 base, with 15 bases lying between them. The CDR3 runs 15 residues. Germline CDR1 and CDR2: MGHDK and SYGVNS. The CDR3 DNA follows: TGTGCCAGCATGAGACCCGGGCCAGGCACAGATACGCAGTATTTT. Translating it yields CASMRPGPGTDTQYF.

The genes are TRBV10-2 and TRBJ2-3; no definite D call. The CDR3 loop spans 11 amino acids. Germline CDR1 reads WSHSY; CDR2 reads SAAADI. V dropped 6 bases and J dropped 6 bases, with 7 bases sitting between them. CDR3 sequence: CASRQADTQYF. Written as DNA, the CDR3 is TGCGCCAGCAGGCAGGCGGATACGCAGTATTTT.

This rearrangement joins TRBV7-9 to TRBJ2-5; 7 bases agree with TRBD2. Germline CDR1 and CDR2: SEHNR and FQNEAQ (reference sequence). The CDR3 is made up of 14 amino acids. Losses at the gene ends were 0 bases for V and 9 bases for J; bases not matched to a gene: 7. This CDR3 reads CASSLATVREAQYF. CDR3 sequence (DNA): TGTGCCAGCAGCTTAGCGACAGTTCGGGAGGCCCAGTACTTC.

This clonotype was detected ten times or more. The J gene is TRBJ2-4, the V gene TRBV20-1; D call uncertain. Trimming left V 1 base short and J 7 bases short, with 14 bases between. From germline, CDR1 is DFQATT and CDR2 SNEGSKA (reference sequence). The CDR3 is 14 amino acids. CDR3 nucleotides: TGCAGTGCTAGAGTCTCGGGTATAGTGAACATTCAGTACTTC. Its protein product is CSARVSGIVNIQYF.

The chain employs TRBV4-1 and TRBJ1-5; no clear D gene. Trimming left V 2 bases short and J 4 bases short, with 15 bases between. CDR1 and CDR2 (germline): MGHRA, YSYEKL. The CDR3 length is 16 residues. CDR3 bases: TGCGCCAGCAGCCAATCGCCTCAGAGATCGAATCAGCCCCAGCATTTT. It is translated as CASSQSPQRSNQPQHF.